The sequence of this T cell receptor beta chain was determined in a study of T cell responses to AZD1222 COVID-19 vaccine. Study as a whole: Analysis merged second doses at about 4 or about 12 weeks. General study findings and limits: Nearly half of spike-specific TCRs reportedly target variant regions that are unmutated in the B.1.351 and B.1.1.7 variants. The study identified only five to seven AZD1222 recipients as seropositive at baseline. Donors were mostly white British, more females; clonal diversity possibly underestimated.

This clone was observed a handful of times. Its specificity is not known. The CDR3 runs to 16 residues. Trimming cost V 1 base and J 1 base; bases outside gene matches: 3. Germline lookup yields CDR1 MGHRA and CDR2 YSYEKL. TCRdb's table, derived via immunoSEQ multiplex PCR, lists solely in-frame clones and lacks some. The sample lists 150,000 or so clones; 85% to 90% were seen once. The TCR was taken from an adult in good health. The source material was peripheral blood, sampled on day 0 of AZD1222 vaccination. This chain uses TRBV4-1 with TRBJ2-5; TRBD2 aligns across 10 bases. The CDR3 is CASSQGTSGFQETQYF. The DNA for the CDR3 is TGCGCCAGCAGCCAAGGGACTAGCGGCTTCCAAGAGACCCAGTACTTC.